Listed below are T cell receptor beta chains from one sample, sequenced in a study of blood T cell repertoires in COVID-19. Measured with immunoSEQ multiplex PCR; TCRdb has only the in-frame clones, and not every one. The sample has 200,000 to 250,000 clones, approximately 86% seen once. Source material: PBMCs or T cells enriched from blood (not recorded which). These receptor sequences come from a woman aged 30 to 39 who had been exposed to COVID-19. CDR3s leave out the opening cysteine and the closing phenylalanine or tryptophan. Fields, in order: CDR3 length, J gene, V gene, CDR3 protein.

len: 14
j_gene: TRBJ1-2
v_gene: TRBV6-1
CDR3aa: ASSEGKTAKNYGYT

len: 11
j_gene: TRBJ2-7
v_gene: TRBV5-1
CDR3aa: ASSSFSPQEQY

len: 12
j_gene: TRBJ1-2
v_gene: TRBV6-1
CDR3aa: ASSEAAGGSGYT

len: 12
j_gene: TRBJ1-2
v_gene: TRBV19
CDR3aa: ASSIEPDRDGYT

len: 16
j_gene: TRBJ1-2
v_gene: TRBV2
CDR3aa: ASSETLGGRSSRYGYT

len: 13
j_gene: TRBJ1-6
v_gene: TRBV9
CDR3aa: ASSVRDRANSPLH

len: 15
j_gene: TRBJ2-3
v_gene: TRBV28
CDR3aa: ASSSHIGAGGRDTQY

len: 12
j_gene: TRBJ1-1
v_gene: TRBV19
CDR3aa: ASSLTRLGTEAF

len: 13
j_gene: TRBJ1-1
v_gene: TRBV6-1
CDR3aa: ASSERPGLNTEAF

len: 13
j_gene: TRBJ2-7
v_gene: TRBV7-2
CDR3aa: ASSPVGGTPYEQY

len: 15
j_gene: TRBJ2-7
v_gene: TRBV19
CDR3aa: ASSPFRDTQSSYEQY

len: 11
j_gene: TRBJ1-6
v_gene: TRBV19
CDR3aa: ASNLATNSPLH

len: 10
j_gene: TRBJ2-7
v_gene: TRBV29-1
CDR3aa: SVSQQGYEQY

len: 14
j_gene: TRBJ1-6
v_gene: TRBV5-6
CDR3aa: ASSVLQGADNSPLH

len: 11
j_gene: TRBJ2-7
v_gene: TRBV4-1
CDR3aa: ASRREGAYEQY

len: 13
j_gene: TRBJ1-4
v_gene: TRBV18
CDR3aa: ASSLDRGADEKLF

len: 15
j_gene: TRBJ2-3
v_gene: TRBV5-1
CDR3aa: ASTSAPSPASTDTQY

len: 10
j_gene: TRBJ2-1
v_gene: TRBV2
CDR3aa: ATGTRAAEQF

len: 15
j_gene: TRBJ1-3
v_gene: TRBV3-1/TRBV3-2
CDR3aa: ASRGQGAFLSGNTIY

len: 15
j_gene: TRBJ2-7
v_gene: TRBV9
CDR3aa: ASSVGLFRDREREQY

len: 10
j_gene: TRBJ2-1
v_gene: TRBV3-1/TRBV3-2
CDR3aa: ASSPRQDEQF

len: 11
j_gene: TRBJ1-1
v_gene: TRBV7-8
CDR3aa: ASSLELNTEAF

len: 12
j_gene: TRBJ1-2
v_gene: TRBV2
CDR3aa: ASRMTGLGGGYT

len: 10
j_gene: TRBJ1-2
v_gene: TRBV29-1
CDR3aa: SVDRGHDGYT

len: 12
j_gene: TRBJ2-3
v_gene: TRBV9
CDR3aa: ASSVEWATDTQY

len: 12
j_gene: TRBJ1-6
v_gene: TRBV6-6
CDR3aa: ASSSNRVDSPLH

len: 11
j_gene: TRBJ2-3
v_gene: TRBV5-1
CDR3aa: ASQTGFADTQY

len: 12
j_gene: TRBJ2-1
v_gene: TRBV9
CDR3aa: ASSVGAGGGEQF

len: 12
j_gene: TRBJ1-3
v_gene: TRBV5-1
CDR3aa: ASSLASTGNTIY

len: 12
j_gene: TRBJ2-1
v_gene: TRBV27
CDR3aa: ASSAGLGFNEQF

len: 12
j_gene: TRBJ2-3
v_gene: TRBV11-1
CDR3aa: ASTRTASTDTQY

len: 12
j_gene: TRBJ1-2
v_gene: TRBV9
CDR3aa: ASSSPGQVDGYT

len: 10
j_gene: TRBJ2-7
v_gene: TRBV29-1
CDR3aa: SVVGVGRFKY

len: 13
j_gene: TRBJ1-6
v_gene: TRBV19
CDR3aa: ASTSQGNYNSPLH

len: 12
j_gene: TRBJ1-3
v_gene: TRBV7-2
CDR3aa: ASSPGKGQGARY

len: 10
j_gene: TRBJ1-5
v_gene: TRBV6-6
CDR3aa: AISEGDQPQH

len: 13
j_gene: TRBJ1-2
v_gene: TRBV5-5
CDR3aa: ASSLEGVAQFGYT

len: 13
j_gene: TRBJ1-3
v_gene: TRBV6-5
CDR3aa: ASRSGASSGNTIY

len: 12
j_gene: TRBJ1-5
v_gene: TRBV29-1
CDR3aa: SVKTGTGDQPQH

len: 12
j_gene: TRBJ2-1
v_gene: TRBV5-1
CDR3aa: ASKLAGGPNEQF

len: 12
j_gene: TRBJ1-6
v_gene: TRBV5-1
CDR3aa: ASSLGQTNSPLH